This T cell receptor beta chain was sequenced in a study of T cell repertoires in cytomegalovirus infection. This clonotype has a handful of counts. Its antigen remains unknown. TCRdb processed the reads anew with MiXCR; each CDR3 protein has one entry. The sample holds roughly 800,000 distinct CDR3 sequences, about 28% seen once. Specimen: cultured CD8+ T cells from PBMCs, collected from culture after CMV antigen stimulation. The source is a human donor in good health (CMV status not recorded). Some clones in this sample may be carry-over from other donors' samples.

Written as DNA, the CDR3 is TGTGCCAGCAGCTTAGGGCCTGGGATTGAAGCTTTCTTT. Encoded protein: CASSLGPGIEAFF. The chain has TRBV11-2 and TRBJ1-1; the D is unclear. The CDR3 has 13 amino acids. Germline assignment: CDR1 SGHAT and CDR2 FQNNGV. V dropped 1 base and J dropped 7 bases, with 10 bases sitting between them.